This paragraph covers one T cell receptor beta chain sequence. Its antigen is currently unknown. Unique molecular identifiers were incorporated when the TCRbeta library was constructed. MiXCR, run by TCRdb on the PCR reads, gives a single entry per CDR3 protein. This sample yields about 640,000 distinct CDR3 sequences, of which 13% are seen a single time; over 2% belongs to the top ten. V shed 4 bases and J shed 9 bases, with 22 bases lying between them. Germline CDR1 reads MNHEY; CDR2 reads SVGEGT. CDR3 length: 16 residues. This record comes from a study of T-cell reconstitution after alpha-beta-depleted transplantation in children. Study-wide results and caveats: As was reported, about two months after transplant, alpha-beta T cells came from several hundred expanded graft clones. One year after transplant, T-cell counts and diversity came mostly from newly produced T cells.

The rearrangement links TRBV6-2 or TRBV6-3 to TRBJ2-1, with D possibly TRBD1 on 8 matching bases. Sample: PBMCs, mostly from graft donor cells, taken 360 days after TCRalphabeta/CD19-depleted stem cell transplant. The TCR comes from a male patient younger than 18 who had a stem cell transplant for acute myeloid leukemia, so the T cells may come from the graft donor. As DNA, the CDR3 is TGTGCCAGCAGTTTACCCCGGGACTACAGGGGGAGTGAGCAGTTCTTC. Translated, it gives CASSLPRDYRGSEQFF.